This T cell receptor beta chain originates from a study of blood T cells in healthy people across ages. A sample-barcoded 5' primer and a J-beta primer mix were used in a second PCR of about 6 to 12 cycles. TCRdb re-called the 5' RACE reads through MiXCR, storing one row per CDR3 protein. The table records 800,000 to 1,000,000 distinct CDR3 sequences, around 49% of them present only once. The source is a man aged 30 to 39 in good health. The specimen was blood.

The CDR3 sequence is CASSPRGGGSNTGELFF. CDR3 bases: TGTGCCAGCAGCCCAAGGGGCGGGGGGTCGAACACCGGGGAGCTGTTTTTT. J is TRBJ2-2 and V is TRBV4-2; 8 nucleotides align to TRBD2. This CDR3 has 17 amino acids. The V gene's germline CDR1 is LGHNA and CDR2 YNFKEQ. Germline trimming cut 4 bases from V and 0 bases from J; bases unmatched to any gene: 7.